A selection of T cell receptor beta chains follows, all from one sample in a study of spatial heterogeneity in lung cancer. From the 5' RACE reads, TCRdb called clonotypes with MiXCR, one entry per CDR3 protein. The table shows approximately 44,000 distinct CDR3 sequences, with around 11% occurring only once. The source was PBMCs, collected at surgery. The source of these receptors is a female donor with early-stage non-small cell lung cancer. Each CDR3 is given with its conserved first and last residue. Fields, in order: J gene, V gene, clone size, D gene, CDR3 DNA, CDR3 protein. A D gene is named only where the DNA matches it firmly. The size entry is marked missing in some rows and otherwise reads once, few, many or a size class.

>TRBJ1-1|TRBV5-1|.|.
TGCGCCAGCAGGCCGCAGGGGCGTCGGAACACTGAAGCTTTCTTT
CASRPQGRRNTEAFF
>TRBJ1-3|TRBV20-1|few|.
TGCAGTGCTCCTGACAGAACTGGAAACACCATATATTTT
CSAPDRTGNTIYF
>TRBJ1-6|TRBV27|.|.
TGTGCCAGCAGTTTATCCCTTCAGGGAGGTCGGGATTCACCCCTCCACTTT
CASSLSLQGGRDSPLHF
>TRBJ2-1|TRBV7-2|many|TRBD2
TGTGCCAGCAGCCATAGCGGGGGGGGGAATGAGCAGTTCTTC
CASSHSGGGNEQFF
>TRBJ1-1|TRBV27|few|.
TGTGCCAGCAGTCACACATTCGACACTGAAGCTTTCTTT
CASSHTFDTEAFF
>TRBJ1-2|TRBV11-2|many|TRBD1
TGTGCCAGCAGCACGGACAGGGGCTACTATGGCTACACCTTC
CASSTDRGYYGYTF
>TRBJ1-5|TRBV6-6|many|.
TGTGCCAGCAGCTCCCGGGGCAGCAATCAGCCCCAGCATTTT
CASSSRGSNQPQHF
>TRBJ2-3|TRBV20-1|.|.
TGCAGTGCCCTCAGTATTCTTAGCACAGATACGCAGTATTTT
CSALSILSTDTQYF
>TRBJ1-2|TRBV2|many|.
TGTGCCAGCAGTGAGAGGGGAGGGACCTCTTATGGCTACACCTTC
CASSERGGTSYGYTF
>TRBJ2-1|TRBV30|many|TRBD2
TGTGCTTTGGAGCGAGCGGGGAACAATGAGCAGTTCTTC
CALERAGNNEQFF
>TRBJ2-2|TRBV7-6|.|TRBD2
TGTGCCAGCAGCTTAAGGGGTAGCGGGGGGCCCGAAATGAACACCGGGGAGCTGTTTTTT
CASSLRGSGGPEMNTGELFF
>TRBJ2-1|TRBV29-1|many|.
TGCAGCGCGATTAGACGGGGGAGCTCCTACAATGAGCAGTTCTTC
CSAIRRGSSYNEQFF
>TRBJ2-3|TRBV9|.|TRBD1
TGTGCCAGCAGCGACAGGGGGCGGGCAGATACGCAGTATTTT
CASSDRGRADTQYF
>TRBJ2-3|TRBV4-3|few|TRBD1
TGCGCCAGCAGCCAGACCCGGACAGGGGGCCATACGCAGTATTTT
CASSQTRTGGHTQYF
>TRBJ2-3|TRBV5-1|few|.
TGCGCCAGCAAAAGCGCCCCTGGCACAGATACGCAGTATTTT
CASKSAPGTDTQYF
>TRBJ1-5|TRBV7-2|many|.
TGTGCCAGCAGCTTGACAGGTTCTAATCAGCCCCAGCATTTT
CASSLTGSNQPQHF
>TRBJ1-2|TRBV28|.|TRBD1
TGTGCCAGCAGTAGCTATGGACAGGGAAACTATGGCTACACCTTC
CASSSYGQGNYGYTF
>TRBJ1-2|TRBV19|.|.
TGTGCCAGTTTCGGGGTTGGCTACACCTTC
CASFGVGYTF
>TRBJ1-5|TRBV6-1|many|TRBD1
TGTGCCAGCAGTGACCCCAGACAGGGGGCCTTCAATCAGCCCCAGCATTTT
CASSDPRQGAFNQPQHF
>TRBJ1-2|TRBV27|few|TRBD1
TGTGCCAGCAGTCCACGATACCCGGGACAGGGGGCGAGTGGCTACACCTTC
CASSPRYPGQGASGYTF
>TRBJ2-5|TRBV5-1|few|.
TGCGCCAGCAGCTTGGGGGTTTTGGAGCAAGAGACCCAGTACTTC
CASSLGVLEQETQYF
>TRBJ2-7|TRBV9|many|TRBD1
TGTGCCAGCAGCGCTGAGGGACAGGTTAACGACGAGCAGTACTTC
CASSAEGQVNDEQYF
>TRBJ1-2|TRBV5-6|few|.
TGTGCCAGCAGCTGGGGCAGGGGCCGAAACTATGGCTACACCTTC
CASSWGRGRNYGYTF
>TRBJ2-5|TRBV7-2|many|TRBD1
TGTGCCAGCAGCTCCGGACAGGGGGAGACCCAGTACTTC
CASSSGQGETQYF
>TRBJ2-7|TRBV27|.|.
TGTGCCAGCAGTTATCGGCTAGGGGGCTACGAGCAGTACTTC
CASSYRLGGYEQYF